The 4 T cell receptor beta chains below come from one sample, sequenced in a study of shared clonotypes between healthy human individuals (TCRdb year 2020). The protocol used for the library was the immunoSEQ multiplex PCR assay. Imported from immuneACCESS, the table was reduced by TCRdb to in-frame sequences with V and J called. These copies leave out some clones; in studies compared against another copy, an unresolved V gene accounts for under half, and the cause of the remainder is not known. This sample comprises about 1 million clones, 70% to 80% of them detected only once. Over 1.3% of the sample lies in the top ten. Material for sequencing was memory CD4+ T cells sorted from blood. The meaning of the sample's cell subset or site label: CD45RA-negative fraction. The origin of the receptors is a man aged 18 to 35 in good health.

J is TRBJ2-3 and V is TRBV13; D is perhaps TRBD1 (6 bases). CDR3 size: 14 residues. V was cut by 4 bases and J by 6 bases, with 14 bases left in between. Germline assignment: CDR1 PRHDT and CDR2 FYEKMQ (reference sequence). CDR3 residues: CASSSQSQGDTQYF. The DNA of the CDR3 is TGTGCCAGCAGCTCCCAAAGTCAGGGGGATACGCAGTATTTT.

CDR3 sequence (DNA): TGTGCCAGCAGCGCGAGACTCAGCGGGAGGGCCCGAACCGGGGAGCTGTTTTTT. It specifies CASSARLSGRARTGELFF. V is TRBV7-8 and J is TRBJ2-2; TRBD2 agrees at 10 bases. The CDR3 contains 18 residues. The germline V gene encodes CDR1 SGHVS and CDR2 FQNEAQ. Trimming took 5 bases from V and 5 from J; bases not matched to a gene: 14.

The chain combines TRBV9 with TRBJ2-1; D is unclear. In germline, CDR1 is SGDLS, CDR2 YYNGEE. The CDR3 length is 14 residues. The V and J ends lost 0 bases and 5 bases respectively, with 9 bases between them. The CDR3: CASSVGGWNNEQFF. The CDR3 region has the DNA TGTGCCAGCAGCGTAGGGGGTTGGAACAATGAGCAGTTCTTC.

As regards this clone: The sample carries other DNA sequences with the same CDR3. The genes are TRBV7-9 and TRBJ2-7; D gene unclear. V lost 1 base and J lost 3, with 7 bases in between. Germline CDR1 and CDR2: SEHNR and FQNEAQ (reference sequence). The CDR3 sequence is 13 residues long. The CDR3 DNA is TGTGCCAGCAGCTTAGGACCGATCTACGAGCAGTACTTC. Protein product: CASSLGPIYEQYF.